This TCR beta chain was profiled in a study of blood T cell repertoires in COVID-19. For the study at large: Sites in the United States, Italy and Spain provided acute and convalescent COVID-19 samples. From T cells, B-cell-depleted T cells, or PBMCs came the material, which was cDNA or gDNA.

CDR3 size: 16 residues. The V gene end was trimmed by 1 base and the J gene end by 4 bases; junction bases not matched to a gene: 9. The germline CDR1 and CDR2 sequences are SGHAT and FQNNGV. Under the authors' procedure: Reference gene primer amplification gave nucleated cell count estimates. Data came from immunoSEQ multiplex PCR; TCRdb stores just in-frame clones and leaves some out. V and J calls and clone size follow that table, whereas D and trimming were derived from the DNA. The sample consists of 240,000 or so clones, about four fifths of them appearing once. The sequence was obtained from a man aged 25-45 years who had recovered from COVID-19. Input material: peripheral blood. This chain connects TRBV11-2 to TRBJ2-7; 8 positions agree with TRBD1. CDR3 region: CASSLVSGQGFYEQYF. The CDR3 coding sequence is TGTGCCAGCAGCTTAGTTTCCGGACAGGGCTTTTACGAGCAGTACTTC.